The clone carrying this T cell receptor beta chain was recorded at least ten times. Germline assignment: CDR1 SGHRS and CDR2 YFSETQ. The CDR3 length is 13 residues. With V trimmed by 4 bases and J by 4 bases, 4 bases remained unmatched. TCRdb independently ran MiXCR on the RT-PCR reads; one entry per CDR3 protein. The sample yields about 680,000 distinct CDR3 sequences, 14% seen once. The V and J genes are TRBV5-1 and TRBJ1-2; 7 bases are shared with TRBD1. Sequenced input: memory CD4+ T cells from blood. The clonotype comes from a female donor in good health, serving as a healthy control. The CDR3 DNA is TGCGCCAGCAGCGGGGACAGCGGCTATGGCTACACCTTC. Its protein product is CASSGDSGYGYTF. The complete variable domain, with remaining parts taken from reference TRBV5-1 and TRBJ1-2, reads KAGVTQTPRYLIKTRGQQVTLSCSPISGHRSVSWYQQTPGQGLQFLFEYFSETQRNKGNFPGRFSGRQFSNSRSEMNVSTLELGDSALYLCASSGDSGYGYTFGSGTRLTVV.